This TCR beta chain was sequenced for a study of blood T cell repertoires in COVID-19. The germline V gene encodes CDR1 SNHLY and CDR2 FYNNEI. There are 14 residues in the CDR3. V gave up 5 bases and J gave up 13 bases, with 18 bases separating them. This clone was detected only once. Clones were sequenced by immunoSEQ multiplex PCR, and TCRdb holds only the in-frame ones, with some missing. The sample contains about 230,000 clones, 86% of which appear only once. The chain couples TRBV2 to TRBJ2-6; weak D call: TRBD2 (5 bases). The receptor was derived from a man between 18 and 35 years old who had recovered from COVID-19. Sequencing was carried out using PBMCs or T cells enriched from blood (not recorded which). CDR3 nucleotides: TGTGCCAGCAGTTCCGTTAGCCTTGGAGGAGTCCTGACTTTC. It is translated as CASSSVSLGGVLTF.